This T cell receptor (beta chain) is drawn from a study of blood T cell repertoires in COVID-19. Study context: The United States, Italy and Spain supplied acute and convalescent COVID-19 samples. Nucleic acid was either cDNA or gDNA, and it came from T cells, B-cell-depleted T cells, or PBMCs.

In the original processing: Counts of nucleated cells, estimated from reference gene primer amplification, were obtained. The table came from immunoSEQ multiplex PCR; TCRdb's copy has only in-frame clones and leaves some out. For V, J and clone size, that table is used; D and trimming come from the DNA. The sample includes more than 250,000 clones, about 91% of them seen just once. Per germline, CDR1 SGHRS and CDR2 YFSETQ. Unmatched junction bases numbered 7, after V lost 4 bases and J lost 5 bases. CDR3 size: 14 residues. Seattle patients were enrolled while actively infected and followed longitudinally.

The source material was peripheral blood. V is TRBV5-1 and J is TRBJ1-2, with 8 bases aligning to TRBD1. This TCR was recovered from a woman aged 25 to 39 with COVID-19, enrolled during active disease. The CDR3 coding sequence is TGCGCCAGCAGCGGAGGGACAGGTGAATATGGCTACACCTTC. This codes for CASSGGTGEYGYTF.